This entry is about one T cell receptor beta chain. Its specificity is unknown. The V gene's germline CDR1 is MGHRA and CDR2 YSYEKL. Trimming removed 1 base from V and 8 bases from J, with 5 bases in between. There are 12 residues in the CDR3. A Clinical Activity Score of at least 3, a NOSPECS grade of at least 4 and a duration under 3 months were recorded in the ophthalmopathy patients. On the basis of clinical symptoms, serum thyroxine and TRAb, thyroid ultrasound and orbital computed tomography, diagnoses were made. This sample holds PBMCs from approximately 10 ml fresh peripheral blood. These data belong to a study of T cells in Graves' hyperthyroidism and ophthalmopathy. General study results and limits: By a 13 V-J model, ophthalmopathy was set apart from stable hyperthyroidism.

Amplification yielded TCR beta CDR3 regions, with RNA transcripts as the source. In the first-round RT-PCR of the TCR CDR3, the HTBI primer set was used. TCRdb reanalysed the multiplex PCR reads using MiXCR and keeps one entry per CDR3 protein. The table shows fewer than 500,000 distinct CDR3 sequences, with roughly 14% occurring only once. The TCR was taken from a man aged 18 to 29 with Graves' ophthalmopathy. The sequencing input was blood. This chain uses TRBV4-1 with TRBJ2-2; D is unclear. CDR3 nucleotide sequence: TGCGCCAGCAGCCAAGCTTTTGGGGAGCTGTTTTTT. Residues: CASSQAFGELFF.